The 27 T cell receptor beta chains below come from one sample, sequenced in a study of cytomegalovirus exposure and HLA in healthy donors. Both 60 Vbeta primers and 13 Jbeta primers went into the PCR. Profiling relied on immunoSEQ multiplex PCR, and the TCRdb table lists in-frame clones only, not all of them. This sample has 90,000 or so clones; nearly 80% occur once, and the top ten carry over 3%. Sequenced sample: PBMCs. These receptors came from a woman between 35 and 50 years old in good health and CMV-seronegative.

This clone was counted a few times. V and J are TRBV30 and TRBJ1-1; D gene uncertain. The germline V and J ends were trimmed by 4 bases and 10 bases, with 13 bases remaining between them. The CDR3 loop spans 11 amino acids. Germline V CDR1 and CDR2: GTSNPN, SVGIG (reference sequence). The CDR3 loop is CAWTISRRAFF. DNA of the CDR3: TGTGCCTGGACTATCTCAAGGAGAGCTTTCTTT.

About this clone: This specimen includes other DNA sequences encoding the same CDR3. The V and J genes are TRBV7-6 and TRBJ2-7, with D unresolved. V was trimmed by 5 bases and J by 7 bases, leaving 12 bases between them. CDR1 is SGHVS and CDR2 is FNYEAQ in the germline V gene. This CDR3 is 12 amino acids long. CDR3 residues: CASSDDIYEQYF. CDR3 nucleotides: TGTGCCAGCAGCGACGACATCTATGAGCAGTACTTC.

This clone was counted between two and nine times. Other nucleotide sequences from this sample produce the same CDR3. The chain carries TRBV27 and TRBJ2-1; 13 bases map to TRBD2. The J segment lost 7 bases and the V segment lost 5 bases, leaving 8 bases of the junction unmatched. The CDR3 length is 16 residues. Germline V gene data show CDR1 as MNHEY and CDR2 as SMNVEV (reference sequence). The CDR3 coding sequence is TGTGCCAGCAGTCTCCTGACTAGCGGGAGGCCAAATGAGCAGTTCTTC. Its translation: CASSLLTSGRPNEQFF.

This clone was seen a few times. The genes are TRBV30 and TRBJ1-1, with a possible D match to TRBD1 (5 bases). V was cut by 4 bases and J by 0 bases, with 9 bases left in between. The CDR3 spans 13 residues. Germline V lookup: CDR1 GTSNPN, CDR2 SVGIG (reference sequence). The CDR3 sequence is CAWKGFMNTEAFF. Written as DNA, the CDR3 is TGTGCCTGGAAGGGGTTCATGAACACTGAAGCTTTCTTT.

CDR3 coding DNA: TGTGCCAGCAGCTTAGGTGCGGAGACCCAGTACTTC. Its protein product is CASSLGAETQYF. V usage is TRBV11-3 and J usage is TRBJ2-5; D call uncertain. Germline V lookup: CDR1 SGHNT, CDR2 YENEEA. The V end lost 1 base, the J end lost 5 bases, and 5 bases lay between the germline ends. The CDR3 is made up of 12 amino acids.

The J gene is TRBJ2-3, the V gene TRBV11-2; 8 positions match TRBD2. The CDR3 is made up of 16 amino acids. Germline V gene data show CDR1 as SGHAT and CDR2 as FQNNGV. J was trimmed by 4 bases and V by 8 bases; bases with no gene match: 14. CDR3 sequence: CASSPGGFIVPDTQYF. The CDR3 DNA reads TGTGCCAGCTCCCCGGGGGGGTTTATAGTCCCAGATACGCAGTATTTT.

This clone was seen a single time. J is TRBJ2-7 and V is TRBV7-8; TRBD1 agrees at 8 bases. V dropped 7 bases and J dropped 6; count of bases not matched to a gene: 17. The CDR3 loop spans 16 amino acids. The germline CDR1 and CDR2 sequences are SGHVS and FQNEAQ. CDR3 sequence (DNA): TGTGCCAGCATCACCATCGGGGCACAGGGGGGTGGCGAGCAGTACTTC. It specifies CASITIGAQGGGEQYF.

The chain recombines TRBV6-4 with TRBJ2-2; 7 nucleotides line up with TRBD1. With 5 bases clipped from V and 0 bases from J, the junction kept 3 bases outside the gene matches. Per the germline V gene, CDR1 is MRHNA and CDR2 is SNTAGT. The CDR3 loop spans 15 amino acids. CDR3 protein: CASSIGTANTGELFF. As DNA, the CDR3 is TGTGCCAGCAGTATAGGGACAGCGAACACCGGGGAGCTGTTTTTT.

The table lists this clone with a few counts. This sequence joins TRBV4-2 and TRBJ1-5; tentative D call: TRBD1 (6 bases). Deletions cut 5 bases from V and 0 bases from J, with 8 bases between. CDR1 is LGHNA and CDR2 is YNFKEQ in the germline V gene. This CDR3 has 14 amino acids. The chain's CDR3 is CASSTGYSNQPQHF. The CDR3 DNA follows: TGTGCCAGCAGCACAGGGTATAGCAATCAGCCCCAGCATTTT.

This chain links TRBV5-1 with TRBJ1-4, with D tentatively TRBD1 (5 bases). CDR1 is SGHRS and CDR2 is YFSETQ in the germline V gene. The germline V and J ends were trimmed by 4 bases and 4 bases, with 8 bases remaining between them. This CDR3 spans 13 amino acids. Written as DNA, the CDR3 is TGCGCCAGCAGCCCGGGACTTAATGAAAAACTGTTTTTT. Translation gives CASSPGLNEKLFF.

The chain recombines TRBV11-2 with TRBJ2-3; 11 nucleotides line up with TRBD2. This CDR3 region has 16 residues. J lost 5 bases, V lost 1 base, and 5 bases had no gene match. In germline, CDR1 is SGHAT, CDR2 FQNNGV. Here the CDR3 reads CASSLARLAGKDTQYF. Here the CDR3 DNA reads TGTGCCAGCAGCTTAGCCCGACTAGCGGGGAAAGATACGCAGTATTTT.

The genes are TRBV28 and TRBJ2-7; D is perhaps TRBD2 (5 bases). V was trimmed by 6 bases and J by 2 bases, leaving 14 bases between them. CDR1 is MDHEN and CDR2 is SYDVKM in the germline V gene. CDR3 length: 14 amino acids. For the CDR3, the DNA is TGTGCCAGCAGCCTGCCACCTAGCCCCTACGAGCAGTACTTC. This sequence encodes CASSLPPSPYEQYF.

The chain joins TRBV6-4 to TRBJ1-6, with D hard to call. CDR3 length: 14 residues. Germline V gene lookup returns CDR1 MRHNA and CDR2 SNTAGT. V was shortened by 4 bases and J by 6 bases, with 10 bases between the two germline ends. The CDR3 sequence: CASSADTGNSPLHF. CDR3 nucleotides: TGTGCCAGCAGTGCCGACACTGGTAATTCACCCCTCCACTTT.

V is TRBV5-4 and J is TRBJ2-6, with TRBD1 matching over 8 bases. This CDR3 has 18 amino acids. Germline CDR1 is SGHNT and CDR2 is YYREEE (reference sequence). V shed 4 bases, J shed 0 bases, and the junction held 9 bases outside the gene matches. CDR3 loop: CASSLAGTGLSGANVLTF. CDR3 sequence (DNA): TGTGCCAGCAGCCTGGCCGGGACAGGCCTCTCTGGGGCCAACGTCCTGACTTTC.

A single count supports this clone. The rearrangement joins TRBV6-5 to TRBJ2-7, with a tentative D call TRBD1 (5 bases). The CDR3 runs 12 residues. V lost 4 bases and J 5 bases, leaving 9 bases between the germline ends. Germline CDR1 and CDR2: MNHEY and SVGAGI. DNA for the CDR3: TGTGCCAGCAGTTTGCCAGGGAACGAGCAGTACTTC. Residues: CASSLPGNEQYF.

In nucleotides, the CDR3 is TGCGCCAGCGGAGCAGGGGGTAATGAAAAACTGTTTTTT. Its translation is CASGAGGNEKLFF. This chain connects TRBV10-1 to TRBJ1-4, with 7 bases that match TRBD1. The CDR3 extends over 13 amino acids. From germline, CDR1 is WNHNN and CDR2 SYGVQD (reference sequence). V lost 8 bases and J lost 4; bases outside the gene matches: 4.

The V call is TRBV19, the J call TRBJ2-7; 9 nucleotides align to TRBD2. The J segment lost 1 base and the V segment lost 0 bases, leaving 10 bases of the junction unmatched. The length of the CDR3 is 18 residues. CDR1 and CDR2 (germline): LNHDA, SQIVND (reference sequence). The CDR3 loop reads CASSIEGSGSRKSYEQYF. In nucleotides, the CDR3 is TGTGCCAGTAGTATAGAAGGTAGCGGGAGCAGAAAATCCTACGAGCAGTACTTC.

The V and J genes are TRBV2 and TRBJ1-5, with TRBD1 matching over 9 bases. CDR1 is SNHLY, CDR2 FYNNEI, per germline. CDR3 length equals 16 residues. Trimming took 5 bases from V and 2 from J; bases not matched to a gene: 7. The CDR3 region is CASSTGTGKGNQPQHF. The CDR3 nucleotides are TGTGCCAGCAGTACCGGGACAGGGAAGGGCAATCAGCCCCAGCATTTT.

V and J are TRBV5-1 and TRBJ2-7; 8 positions match TRBD2. The V gene end was trimmed by 0 bases and the J gene end by 5 bases; junction bases not matched to a gene: 7. This CDR3 contains 15 residues. From germline, CDR1 is SGHRS and CDR2 YFSETQ. CDR3 in DNA: TGCGCCAGCAGCTTGGTAGCGGGGCGGGACAACGAGCAGTACTTC. It is translated as CASSLVAGRDNEQYF.

The chain joins TRBV27 to TRBJ2-7; no clear D gene. CDR1 MNHEY and CDR2 SMNVEV come from the germline V gene (reference sequence). The CDR3 spans 13 residues. Trimming cost V 6 bases and J 5 bases, with 14 bases left between them. CDR3 sequence (DNA): TGTGCCAGCAGATCACGGAGTCTCAACGAGCAGTACTTC. This encodes CASRSRSLNEQYF.

The V gene is TRBV2, the J gene TRBJ2-5, with 7 nucleotides matching TRBD1. Germline CDR1 is SNHLY and CDR2 is FYNNEI. The CDR3 spans 15 residues. V trimming: 6 bases; J trimming: 0 bases; junction bases outside the gene matches: 7. The CDR3 nucleotides are TGTGCCAGCAGAAGACGGGACAGAAACCAAGAGACCCAGTACTTC. Amino acids: CASRRRDRNQETQYF.

V gene TRBV7-9 combines with J gene TRBJ2-7; TRBD1 is a possible D gene (6 bases). Trimming took 0 bases from V and 3 from J, leaving 15 bases between them. CDR3 length: 16 amino acids. Germline V gives CDR1 SEHNR, CDR2 FQNEAQ (reference sequence). The CDR3 reads CASSLADRLYDYEQYF. Here the CDR3 DNA reads TGTGCCAGCAGCTTAGCCGACAGGTTATATGACTACGAGCAGTACTTC.

This clone was observed a handful of times. V gene TRBV30 combines with J gene TRBJ2-3; 7 nucleotides align to TRBD2. The germline gives CDR1 GTSNPN, CDR2 SVGIG (reference sequence). The CDR3 is 15 amino acids. The junction had 8 bases not matched to a gene; V was cut back by 2 bases and J by 3 bases. CDR3 sequence: CAWSLRGKGTDTQYF. CDR3 sequence (DNA): TGTGCCTGGAGTCTGCGGGGGAAAGGGACAGATACGCAGTATTTT.

This clone has only one observation. The rearrangement links TRBV30 to TRBJ1-2; possible D gene TRBD1, 6 bases. The CDR3 has 14 residues. Germline lookup yields CDR1 GTSNPN and CDR2 SVGIG (reference sequence). Trimming took 4 bases from V and 8 from J, leaving 20 bases between them. CDR3 coding DNA: TGTGCCTGGATGGGGACACCTAGTTCGGAAGGCTACACCTTC. Translated, it gives CAWMGTPSSEGYTF.

The chain couples TRBV18 to TRBJ2-5; perhaps TRBD2 as D (5 bases). This CDR3 comprises 14 residues. The V and J ends lost 4 bases and 3 bases respectively, with 12 bases between them. Germline CDR1 is KGHSH and CDR2 is LQKENI. The CDR3 reads CASSQGPGKETQYF. As DNA, the CDR3 is TGTGCCAGCTCACAAGGGCCGGGGAAAGAGACCCAGTACTTC. Drawing the rest from reference TRBV18 and TRBJ2-5, the complete variable domain is NAGVMQNPRHLVRRRGQEARLRCSPMKGHSHVYWYRQLPEEGLKFMVYLQKENIIDESGMPKERFSAEFPKEGPSILRIQQVVRGDSAAYFCASSQGPGKETQYFGPGTRLLVL.

The V and J genes are TRBV9 and TRBJ1-2; tentatively, D is TRBD1 (5 bases). The CDR3 has 16 amino acids. Germline CDR1 is SGDLS and CDR2 is YYNGEE. Trimming took off 4 bases at V and 0 bases at J, with 16 bases between the two ends. CDR3 loop: CASSSTMGGANYGYTF. The CDR3 DNA reads TGTGCCAGCAGCTCCACTATGGGGGGGGCTAACTATGGCTACACCTTC. Looking up the rest from reference TRBV9 and TRBJ1-2 gives the full variable domain: DSGVTQTPKHLITATGQRVTLRCSPRSGDLSVYWYQQSLDQGLQFLIQYYNGEERAKGNILERFSAQQFPDLHSELNLSSLELGDSALYFCASSSTMGGANYGYTFGSGTRLTVV.

The V and J genes are TRBV10-2 and TRBJ1-2, with D unresolved. The CDR3 extends over 10 amino acids. Deletions cut 8 bases from V and 8 bases from J, with 9 bases between. Per the germline V gene, CDR1 is WSHSY and CDR2 is SAAADI. CDR3 loop: CASGQKGYTF. The DNA of the CDR3 is TGCGCCAGCGGGCAGAAGGGCTACACCTTC.